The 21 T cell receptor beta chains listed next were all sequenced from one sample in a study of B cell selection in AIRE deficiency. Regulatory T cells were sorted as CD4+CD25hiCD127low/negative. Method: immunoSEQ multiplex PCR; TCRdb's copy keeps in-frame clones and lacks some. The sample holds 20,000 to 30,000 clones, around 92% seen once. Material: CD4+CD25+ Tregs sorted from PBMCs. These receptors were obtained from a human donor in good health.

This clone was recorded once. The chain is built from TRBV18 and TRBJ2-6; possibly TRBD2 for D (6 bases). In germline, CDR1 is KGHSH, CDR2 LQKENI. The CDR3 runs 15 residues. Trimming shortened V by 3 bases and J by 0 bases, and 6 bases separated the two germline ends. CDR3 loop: CASSPGGSGANVLTF. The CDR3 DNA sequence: TGTGCCAGCTCACCGGGGGGCTCTGGGGCCAACGTCCTGACTTTC.

The CDR3 sequence: CASSESAVTGSKFF. The CDR3 coding sequence is TGCGCCAGCAGTGAGTCCGCGGTAACAGGGTCAAAGTTCTTC. The chain joins TRBV10-2 to TRBJ2-1; a weak D match, TRBD1 (6 bases). Germline V gene data show CDR1 as WSHSY and CDR2 as SAAADI. CDR3 length: 14 amino acids. The V gene lost 0 bases and the J gene lost 14 bases, with 17 bases spanning the gap.

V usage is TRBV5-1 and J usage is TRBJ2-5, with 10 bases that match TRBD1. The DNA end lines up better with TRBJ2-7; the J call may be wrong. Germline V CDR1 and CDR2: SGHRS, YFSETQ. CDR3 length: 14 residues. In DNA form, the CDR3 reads TGCGCCAGCGCCCGGGACAGGGGTTTCTACGAGCAGTACTTC. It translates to CASARDRGFYEQYF.

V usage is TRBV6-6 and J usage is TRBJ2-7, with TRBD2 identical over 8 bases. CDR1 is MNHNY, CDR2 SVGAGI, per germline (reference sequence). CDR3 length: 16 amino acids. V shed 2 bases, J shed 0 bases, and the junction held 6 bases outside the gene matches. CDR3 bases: TGTGCCAGCAGTTACGCGGGGGGCCATAGCTCCTACGAGCAGTACTTC. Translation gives CASSYAGGHSSYEQYF.

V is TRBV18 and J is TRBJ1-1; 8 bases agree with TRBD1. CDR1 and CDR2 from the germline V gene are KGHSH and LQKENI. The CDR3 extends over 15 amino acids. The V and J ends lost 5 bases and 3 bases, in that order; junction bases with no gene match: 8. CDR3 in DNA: TGTGCCAGCTCATTCCAGGGGGCGCGGGACACTGAAGCTTTCTTT. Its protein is CASSFQGARDTEAFF.

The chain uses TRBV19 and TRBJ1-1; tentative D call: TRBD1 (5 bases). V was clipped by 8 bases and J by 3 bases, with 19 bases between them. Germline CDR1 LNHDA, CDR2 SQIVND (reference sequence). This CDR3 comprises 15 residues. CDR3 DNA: TGTGCCAGTCATAAACAGGTCCGTCAGCACACTGAAGCTTTCTTT. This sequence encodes CASHKQVRQHTEAFF.

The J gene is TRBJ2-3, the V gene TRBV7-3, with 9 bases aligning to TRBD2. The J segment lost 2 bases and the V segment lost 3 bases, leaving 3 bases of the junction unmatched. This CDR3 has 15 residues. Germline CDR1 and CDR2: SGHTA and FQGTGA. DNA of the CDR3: TGTGCCAGCAGCTTTCTAGCGGGGTACACAGATACGCAGTATTTT. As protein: CASSFLAGYTDTQYF.

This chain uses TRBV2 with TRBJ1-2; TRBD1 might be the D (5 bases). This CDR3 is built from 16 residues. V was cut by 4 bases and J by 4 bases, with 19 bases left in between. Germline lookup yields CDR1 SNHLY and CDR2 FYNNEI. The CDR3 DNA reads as TGTGCCAGCAGTGGAGTTGTCAGGGATTCCTTCTATGGCTACACCTTC. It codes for CASSGVVRDSFYGYTF.

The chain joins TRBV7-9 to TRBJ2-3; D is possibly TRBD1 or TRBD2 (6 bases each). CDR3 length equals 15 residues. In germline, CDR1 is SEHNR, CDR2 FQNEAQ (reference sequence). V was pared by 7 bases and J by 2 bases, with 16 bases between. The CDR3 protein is CASNPIPGATDTQYF. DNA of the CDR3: TGTGCCAGCAACCCAATCCCGGGGGCCACAGATACGCAGTATTTT.

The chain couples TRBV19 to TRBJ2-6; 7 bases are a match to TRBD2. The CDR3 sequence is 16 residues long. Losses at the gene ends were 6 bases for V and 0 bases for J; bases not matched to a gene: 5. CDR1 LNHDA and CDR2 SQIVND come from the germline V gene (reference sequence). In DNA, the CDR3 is TGTGCCAGTAGCATGGGAGGGTCCTCTGGGGCCAACGTCCTGACTTTC. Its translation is CASSMGGSSGANVLTF.

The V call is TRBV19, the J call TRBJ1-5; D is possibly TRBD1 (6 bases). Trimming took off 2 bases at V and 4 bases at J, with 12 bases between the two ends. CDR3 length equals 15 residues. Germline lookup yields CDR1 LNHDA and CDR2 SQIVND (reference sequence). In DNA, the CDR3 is TGTGCCAGTAGTATAAACAGGGCTGGTAATCAGCCCCAGCATTTT. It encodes CASSINRAGNQPQHF.

The CDR3 loop is CASSLSGLAGPLSTDTQYF. Written as DNA, the CDR3 is TGTGCCAGCAGCTTGTCGGGACTAGCGGGGCCGTTGAGCACAGATACGCAGTATTTT. This chain links TRBV7-9 with TRBJ2-3, with TRBD2 matching over 13 bases. The CDR3 extends over 19 amino acids. Germline trimming cut 3 bases from V and 0 bases from J; bases unmatched to any gene: 9. From germline, CDR1 is SEHNR and CDR2 FQNEAQ (reference sequence).

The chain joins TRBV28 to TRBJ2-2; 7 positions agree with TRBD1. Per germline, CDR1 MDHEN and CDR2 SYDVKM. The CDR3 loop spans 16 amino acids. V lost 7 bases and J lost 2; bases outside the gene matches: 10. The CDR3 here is CASNLPGTVNTGELFF. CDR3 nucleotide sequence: TGTGCCAGCAACCTGCCGGGGACAGTCAACACCGGGGAGCTGTTTTTT. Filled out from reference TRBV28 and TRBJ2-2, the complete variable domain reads DVKVTQSSRYLVKRTGEKVFLECVQDMDHENMFWYRQDPGLGLRLIYFSYDVKMKEKGDIPEGYSVSREKKERFSLILESASTNQTSMYLCASNLPGTVNTGELFFGEGSRLTVL.

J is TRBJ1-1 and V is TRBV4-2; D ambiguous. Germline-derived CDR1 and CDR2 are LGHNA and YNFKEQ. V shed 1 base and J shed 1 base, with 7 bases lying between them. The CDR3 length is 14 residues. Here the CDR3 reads CASSQGVTNTEAFF. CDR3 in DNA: TGTGCCAGCAGCCAAGGAGTGACGAACACTGAAGCTTTCTTT.

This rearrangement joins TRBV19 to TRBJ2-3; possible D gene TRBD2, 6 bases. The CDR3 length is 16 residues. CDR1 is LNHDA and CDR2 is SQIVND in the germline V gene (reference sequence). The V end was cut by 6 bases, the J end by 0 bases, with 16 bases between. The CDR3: CASRPGERKSTDTQYF. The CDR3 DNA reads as TGTGCCAGTAGGCCGGGGGAGCGTAAGAGCACAGATACGCAGTATTTT. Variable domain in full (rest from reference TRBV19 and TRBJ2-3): DGGITQSPKYLFRKEGQNVTLSCEQNLNHDAMYWYRQDPGQGLRLIYYSQIVNDFQKGDIAEGYSVSREKKESFPLTVTSAQKNPTAFYLCASRPGERKSTDTQYFGPGTRLTVL.

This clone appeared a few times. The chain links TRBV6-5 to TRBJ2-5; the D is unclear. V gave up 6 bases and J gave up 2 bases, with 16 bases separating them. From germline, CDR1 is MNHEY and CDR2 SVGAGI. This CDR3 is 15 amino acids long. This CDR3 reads CASSNLDPWQETQYF. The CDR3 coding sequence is TGTGCCAGCAGCAACCTTGACCCGTGGCAAGAGACCCAGTACTTC.

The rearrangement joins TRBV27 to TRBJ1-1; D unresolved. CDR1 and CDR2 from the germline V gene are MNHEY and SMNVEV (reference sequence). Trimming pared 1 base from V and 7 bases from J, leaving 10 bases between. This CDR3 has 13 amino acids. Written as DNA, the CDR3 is TGTGCCAGCAGTTTATGGGCAGAGAGTGAAGCTTTCTTT. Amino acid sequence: CASSLWAESEAFF.

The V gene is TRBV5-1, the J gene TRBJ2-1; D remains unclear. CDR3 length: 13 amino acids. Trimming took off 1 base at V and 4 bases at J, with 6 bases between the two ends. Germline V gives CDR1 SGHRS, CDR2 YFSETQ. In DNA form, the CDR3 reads TGCGCCAGCAGCTTGTGGTCGTACAATGAGCAGTTCTTC. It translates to CASSLWSYNEQFF. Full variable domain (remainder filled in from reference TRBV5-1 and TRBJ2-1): KAGVTQTPRYLIKTRGQQVTLSCSPISGHRSVSWYQQTPGQGLQFLFEYFSETQRNKGNFPGRFSGRQFSNSRSEMNVSTLELGDSALYLCASSLWSYNEQFFGPGTRLTVL.

This chain's CDR3 is CASRSGRGLGYTF. CDR3 nucleotides: TGTGCCAGCAGATCGGGCAGGGGACTTGGCTACACCTTC. V is TRBV27 and J is TRBJ1-2; maybe TRBD1 (6 bases). V was trimmed by 6 bases and J by 7 bases, leaving 15 bases between them. The germline V gene has CDR1 MNHEY and CDR2 SMNVEV (reference sequence). The CDR3 contains 13 residues.

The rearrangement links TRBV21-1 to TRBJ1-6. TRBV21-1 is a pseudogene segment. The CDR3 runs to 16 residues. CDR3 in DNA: TGTGCCAGCAGCATTCTCCGGACGGCCTATAATTCACCCCTCCACTTT. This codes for CASSILRTAYNSPLHF.

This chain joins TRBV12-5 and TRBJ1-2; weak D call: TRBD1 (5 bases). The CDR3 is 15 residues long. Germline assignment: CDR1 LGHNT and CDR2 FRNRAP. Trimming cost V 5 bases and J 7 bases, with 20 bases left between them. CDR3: CASGPNRQDWGGYTF. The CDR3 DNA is TGTGCTAGTGGTCCAAACAGGCAGGATTGGGGTGGCTACACCTTC.